The 25 T cell receptor beta chains reported below all come from one sample, sequenced in a study of CD8+CD57+ T cells in acquired aplastic anemia. For sequencing, patients were chosen who had shown expansion of CD8+CD57+ cells by flow cytometry. Genomic DNA provided the template from which TCR beta VDJ and CDR3 profiles were obtained. From the reads, TCRdb called clonotypes with MiXCR, one entry per CDR3 protein. The data hold around 190,000 distinct CDR3 sequences, with about half observed a single time. The sample consisted of sorted CD4+, CD8+, or CD8+CD57+ T cells (not recorded which) from PBMCs. These receptors originate from a human donor with aplastic anemia.

This clonotype was counted at least ten times. The gene calls are TRBV9 and TRBJ2-5; possibly TRBD1 or TRBD2 for D (5 bases each). This CDR3 comprises 14 residues. CDR1 and CDR2 from the germline V gene are SGDLS and YYNGEE. V gave up 4 bases and J gave up 4 bases, with 14 bases separating them. The CDR3 protein is CASSPQDGGETQYF. The CDR3 coding sequence is TGTGCCAGCAGCCCACAGGACGGAGGAGAGACCCAGTACTTC.

This clonotype was counted a few times. The genes are TRBV14 and TRBJ2-1; no clear D. V was pared by 3 bases and J by 0 bases, with 9 bases between. The CDR3 length is 15 residues. Germline V gives CDR1 SGHDN, CDR2 FVKESK. CDR3 bases: TGTGCCAGCAGCCAGGGTCAAGTCTCCTACAATGAGCAGTTCTTC. Translation gives CASSQGQVSYNEQFF.

The sample holds many counts of this clonotype. The V call is TRBV5-1, the J call TRBJ1-1; a possible D gene is TRBD1 (6 bases). Germline CDR1 reads SGHRS; CDR2 reads YFSETQ. The CDR3 has 15 amino acids. V shed 1 base and J shed 6 bases, with 16 bases lying between them. The CDR3 DNA reads as TGCGCCAGCAGCTTGCAGTCGCAGGGGATTTCTGAAGCTTTCTTT. Its protein product is CASSLQSQGISEAFF. Filled out from reference TRBV5-1 and TRBJ1-1, the complete variable domain reads KAGVTQTPRYLIKTRGQQVTLSCSPISGHRSVSWYQQTPGQGLQFLFEYFSETQRNKGNFPGRFSGRQFSNSRSEMNVSTLELGDSALYLCASSLQSQGISEAFFGQGTRLTVV.

At least ten counts were recorded for this clonotype. The chain is built from TRBV19 and TRBJ2-3; the D is unclear. The CDR3 length is 11 residues. V shed 3 bases and J shed 5 bases, with 3 bases lying between them. Germline CDR1 is LNHDA and CDR2 is SQIVND (reference sequence). For the CDR3, the DNA is TGTGCCAGTAGTATTGGAGATACGCAGTATTTT. It translates to CASSIGDTQYF.

J is TRBJ2-7 and V is TRBV20-1, with D unresolved. This CDR3 is built from 12 residues. With 0 bases removed from V and 6 bases from J, the gap between germline ends came to 9 bases. Germline CDR1 reads DFQATT; CDR2 reads SNEGSKA (reference sequence). The CDR3 coding sequence is TGCAGTGCTAGAGATTTGGGTATCGAGCAGTACTTC. Protein: CSARDLGIEQYF.

The chain links TRBV29-1 to TRBJ1-3, with D possibly being TRBD1 (6 bases). The CDR3 has 14 residues. The germline CDR1 and CDR2 sequences are SQVTM and ANQGSEA. V was cut by 6 bases and J by 0 bases, with 12 bases left in between. The CDR3 here is CSVRRDNSGNTIYF. CDR3 DNA: TGCAGCGTCCGCCGGGACAACTCTGGAAACACCATATATTTT.

Remarks on this clonotype: This may be a read error, as it is one base from a much larger clone. The chain couples TRBV3-1 to TRBJ2-5; 10 bases map to TRBD1. Germline V gives CDR1 LGHDT, CDR2 YNNKEL (reference sequence). CDR3 length: 15 residues. The CDR3 protein is CAGSRRQGARETQYF. The CDR3 nucleotides are TGTGCCGGCAGCCGGAGACAGGGGGCAAGGGAGACCCAGTACTTC.

This chain uses TRBV25-1 with TRBJ1-2; 10 positions agree with TRBD1. The germline gives CDR1 MGHDK, CDR2 SYGVNS. V lost 6 bases, J lost 5 bases, and 12 bases stayed unmatched. This CDR3 has 16 amino acids. The CDR3 here is CASSSPGQGVGYGYTF. In DNA form, the CDR3 reads TGTGCCAGCAGCTCCCCCGGACAGGGGGTAGGGTATGGCTACACCTTC.

This clonotype was seen only a few times. The chain combines TRBV10-1 with TRBJ2-1, with 11 bases fitting TRBD2. Looked up from germline, CDR1 is WNHNN and CDR2 is SYGVQD (reference sequence). CDR3 length: 14 residues. Trimming cost V 5 bases and J 7 bases; bases outside gene matches: 4. The CDR3 DNA reads TGCGCCAGCAGTATAACTAGCGGGAGAAATGAGCAGTTCTTC. It encodes CASSITSGRNEQFF.

At least ten counts were recorded for this clonotype. This chain connects TRBV15 to TRBJ2-5, with 14 bases identical to TRBD2. The V and J ends lost 5 bases and 3 bases, in that order; junction bases with no gene match: 5. Looked up from germline, CDR1 is LNHNV and CDR2 is YYDKDF (reference sequence). CDR3 length equals 16 residues. DNA of the CDR3: TGTGCCACCAGCGGCCGACTAGCGGGGGGGGAAGAGACCCAGTACTTC. It translates to CATSGRLAGGEETQYF.

V and J are TRBV24-1 and TRBJ2-1, with no clear D. The germline V and J ends were trimmed by 11 bases and 7 bases, with 11 bases remaining between them. Germline V gives CDR1 KGHDR, CDR2 SFDVKD. The CDR3 sequence is 11 residues long. Here the CDR3 reads CASQPENEQFF. The CDR3 DNA is TGTGCCAGCCAGCCAGAGAATGAGCAGTTCTTC.

At least ten counts were recorded for this clonotype. This chain uses TRBV2 with TRBJ1-5; no firm D call. Germline loops: CDR1 SNHLY, CDR2 FYNNEI. The CDR3 has 13 residues. Trimming removed 7 bases at V and 0 bases at J, with 7 bases between. Written as DNA, the CDR3 is TGTGCCAGCAAGGATTATAGCAATCAGCCCCAGCATTTT. It codes for CASKDYSNQPQHF.

The gene calls are TRBV5-1 and TRBJ1-1, with a weak D call TRBD1 (5 bases). This CDR3 region has 14 residues. Looked up from germline, CDR1 is SGHRS and CDR2 is YFSETQ. V lost 4 bases and J lost 0, with 10 bases in between. CDR3 DNA: TGCGCCAGCAGCATCGGGACGGTGAACACTGAAGCTTTCTTT. This codes for CASSIGTVNTEAFF.

This rearrangement joins TRBV2 to TRBJ1-1; D is uncertain. Trimming pared 6 bases from V and 4 bases from J, leaving 12 bases between. The CDR3 length is 13 residues. The germline CDR1 and CDR2 sequences are SNHLY and FYNNEI. CDR3 sequence: CASSAVIGTEAFF. CDR3 nucleotides: TGTGCCAGCAGCGCCGTCATAGGCACTGAAGCTTTCTTT.

The chain employs TRBV20-1 and TRBJ2-7; weak D call: TRBD1 (6 bases). In germline, CDR1 is DFQATT, CDR2 SNEGSKA (reference sequence). The CDR3 covers 13 residues. V was shortened by 5 bases and J by 5 bases, with 16 bases between the two germline ends. For the CDR3, the DNA is TGCAGTGCTCAGGACAGCTTGGGGGACGAGCAGTACTTC. Amino acid sequence: CSAQDSLGDEQYF.

Points on this clonotype: Because the CDR3's place on the DNA is in doubt, the DNA is left out and the CDR3 is given as listed by TCRdb. The genes are TRBV11-2 and TRBJ2-7; TRBD1, the table's D call, lacks a check against the DNA. CDR1 and CDR2 from the germline V gene are SGHAT and FQNNGV. The CDR3 is 18 amino acids long, termini counted. CDR3 sequence: CASSFYICSANQGYEQYF.

The sample holds a few counts of this clonotype. The J gene is TRBJ2-7, the V gene TRBV19; TRBD1 matches 7 bases. The junction had 3 bases not matched to a gene; V was cut back by 3 bases and J by 1 base. CDR3 length: 14 amino acids. Germline V gives CDR1 LNHDA, CDR2 SQIVND (reference sequence). The CDR3 reads CASSMSGGSYEQYF. As DNA, the CDR3 is TGTGCCAGTAGTATGTCAGGGGGTTCCTACGAGCAGTACTTC.

This clonotype was detected ten times or more. The CDR3 protein is CASSSQGAGTEAFF. In DNA, the CDR3 is TGCGCCAGCAGCTCCCAGGGGGCGGGGACTGAAGCTTTCTTT. V is TRBV5-1 and J is TRBJ1-1; 8 bases are a match to TRBD1. Germline CDR1 SGHRS, CDR2 YFSETQ. V shed 3 bases and J 5 bases; nucleotides not matched to a gene: 6. The length of the CDR3 is 14 residues.

The chain carries TRBV7-6 and TRBJ2-3; the match to TRBD2 covers 12 bases. Germline V lookup: CDR1 SGHVS, CDR2 FNYEAQ. V was clipped by 3 bases and J by 5 bases; unmatched bases: 3. The CDR3 contains 15 residues. Written as DNA, the CDR3 is TGTGCCAGCAGCTTGCTAGCGGGGGGGGTAGATACGCAGTATTTT. This codes for CASSLLAGGVDTQYF.

This chain joins TRBV5-4 and TRBJ1-1; 12 nucleotides line up with TRBD1. V dropped 5 bases and J dropped 1; count of bases not matched to a gene: 6. This CDR3 region has 16 residues. The V gene's germline CDR1 is SGHNT and CDR2 YYREEE (reference sequence). The CDR3 here is CASRGTGGVENTEAFF. The CDR3, as DNA: TGTGCCAGCAGGGGGACAGGGGGCGTCGAGAACACTGAAGCTTTCTTT.

As for this clonotype: Because the CDR3 is missing its conserved closing phenylalanine or tryptophan, this is likely a read error. The DNA is left out, because the CDR3 cannot be placed on it with certainty; the CDR3 is given as TCRdb lists it. CDR3 protein: CASRGDKLVDL. The chain recombines TRBV19 with TRBJ1-1; the table gives TRBD1 as D, unverified against the DNA. The CDR3 length is 11 residues, termini included. Germline V gene sequence: CDR1 LNHDA, CDR2 SQIVND (reference sequence).

The J gene is TRBJ2-7, the V gene TRBV2; possibly TRBD1 for D (6 bases). The V gene lost 8 bases and the J gene lost 6 bases, with 17 bases spanning the gap. This CDR3 has 13 residues. Germline V gene lookup returns CDR1 SNHLY and CDR2 FYNNEI. The DNA of the CDR3 is TGTGCCAGCGGGAACCCAGGGGTTCCCGAGCAGTACTTC. It yields the protein CASGNPGVPEQYF.

DNA for the CDR3: TGTGCCAGCAGTTCCGTGAGCACCTACGAGCAGTACTTC. Its protein is CASSSVSTYEQYF. This chain connects TRBV28 to TRBJ2-7; D not certain. The CDR3 contains 13 residues. Germline-derived CDR1 and CDR2 are MDHEN and SYDVKM. Between the trimmed V and J ends, which lost 4 bases and 2 bases, there was a span of 9 bases.

The V call is TRBV25-1, the J call TRBJ2-3, with 9 bases aligning to TRBD2. This CDR3 has 17 residues. V lost 1 base to trimming and J lost 7 bases; unmatched junction nucleotides: 12. The V gene's germline CDR1 is MGHDK and CDR2 SYGVNS. The CDR3 is CASSESLAGGPRNTQYF. The CDR3 DNA sequence: TGTGCCAGCAGTGAATCCCTTGCGGGGGGGCCGCGAAATACGCAGTATTTT.

This clonotype has just one count. The chain has TRBV11-2 and TRBJ2-5; D remains ambiguous. The V end was cut by 6 bases, the J end by 2 bases, with 10 bases between. The CDR3 is made up of 13 amino acids. Germline CDR1 SGHAT, CDR2 FQNNGV. The CDR3 is CASSQQLQETQYF. Here the CDR3 DNA reads TGTGCCAGCAGTCAACAGCTACAAGAGACCCAGTACTTC.